This T cell receptor (beta chain) was found in a study of metastatic and nonmetastatic thyroid tumors. TCRdb re-called the PCR reads via MiXCR. The table shows approximately 30,000 clones, with around 15% occurring only once. A few counts support this clone. Trimming cost V 8 bases and J 6 bases, with 22 bases left between them. Germline-derived CDR1 and CDR2 are MNHNS and SASEGT. The CDR3 is 16 amino acids. Nobody among the patients had been given any treatment before thyroid surgery. What was sequenced was blood. The TCR originated in a female donor with papillary thyroid cancer or a benign thyroid nodule (not recorded which). Some clones in this sample may be carry-over from other donors' samples. V and J are TRBV6-1 and TRBJ2-2; perhaps TRBD2 as D (5 bases). The CDR3 is CASHASWSISPGELFF. The CDR3 DNA is TGTGCCAGCCATGCTAGCTGGAGTATCTCCCCCGGGGAGCTGTTTTTT.